Detailed here is one T cell receptor (beta chain). The CDR3 consists of 15 residues. Trimming removed 6 bases from V and 5 bases from J; junction bases left unmatched: 12. CDR1 and CDR2 from the germline V gene are MGHDK and SYGVNS. Under the authors' procedure: Reference gene primer amplification gave estimated nucleated cell counts. Sequenced by immunoSEQ multiplex PCR; TCRdb stores in-frame clones only, minus some. The V and J calls and the clone size are those of that table, but D and trimming were determined from the DNA. This sample has about 72,000 clones; around 90% occur once, and the top ten carry roughly 28%. The data were taken from a study of blood T cell repertoires in COVID-19. Looking at the study overall: T cells, B-cell-depleted T cells, or PBMCs provided the cDNA or gDNA that served as material.

This TCR was sampled from a man aged 50 to 60 with acute or convalescent COVID-19. V is TRBV25-1 and J is TRBJ1-1, with 7 bases identical to TRBD1. The sequenced material came from peripheral blood. CDR3 in amino acids: CASREGGRGDTEAFF. In DNA form, the CDR3 reads TGTGCCAGCAGGGAAGGGGGCAGGGGAGATACTGAAGCTTTCTTT.